This section outlines one T cell receptor beta chain sequence together with its context. Its antigen remains undetermined. Base qualities are not provided; no much larger clone lies one nucleotide away. Preparation of the library involved RT-PCR. Instrument on record: Illumina HiSeq 2500. Starting from the raw public reads, TCRdb applied fastp trimming at Q25, assembled clones with MiXCR and retained in-frame beta chains. Rows with a matching CDR3 protein are joined into one entry that keeps the most common DNA and genes. The sample profile shows about 190,000 distinct CDR3 sequences; about 15% of them were found once. The top ten clones comprise roughly 24% of the sample. The entry originates in a study of response to subunit inactivated influenza vaccine (dated by TCRdb to 2017 to 2018). Broadly, across the study: To follow how T cells responded to a trivalent subunit inactivated influenza vaccine, the researchers relied on deep quantitative profiling of the T cell receptor repertoire.

Based on the germline V gene, the CDR1 and CDR2 sequences are SQVTM and ANQGSEA. V ends up 5 bases short and J 1 base short, with an unmatched junction base count of 5. The CDR3 runs 14 amino acids, cysteine and phenylalanine included. The retained sequence is limited to the CDR3, 42 bases, with the frame set at the first base. Paper-wide results and their limitations: According to the authors, only a limited number of new T cells may be recruited by each seasonal influenza vaccination.

This receptor was obtained from a man aged 45-65 years who received an inactivated influenza vaccine. Donor details come from another sample of the same person, matched by shared clones. In this chain, TRBV29-1 is recombined with TRBJ2-7, with TRBD1 matching 10 junction bases. Material: CD8+ T cells sorted from PBMCs, obtained about 5 days after vaccination. The nucleotide sequence is TGCAGCGTTTACGGACAGGGGGGATCCTACGAGCAGTACTTC. Translated, this is CSVYGQGGSYEQYF.